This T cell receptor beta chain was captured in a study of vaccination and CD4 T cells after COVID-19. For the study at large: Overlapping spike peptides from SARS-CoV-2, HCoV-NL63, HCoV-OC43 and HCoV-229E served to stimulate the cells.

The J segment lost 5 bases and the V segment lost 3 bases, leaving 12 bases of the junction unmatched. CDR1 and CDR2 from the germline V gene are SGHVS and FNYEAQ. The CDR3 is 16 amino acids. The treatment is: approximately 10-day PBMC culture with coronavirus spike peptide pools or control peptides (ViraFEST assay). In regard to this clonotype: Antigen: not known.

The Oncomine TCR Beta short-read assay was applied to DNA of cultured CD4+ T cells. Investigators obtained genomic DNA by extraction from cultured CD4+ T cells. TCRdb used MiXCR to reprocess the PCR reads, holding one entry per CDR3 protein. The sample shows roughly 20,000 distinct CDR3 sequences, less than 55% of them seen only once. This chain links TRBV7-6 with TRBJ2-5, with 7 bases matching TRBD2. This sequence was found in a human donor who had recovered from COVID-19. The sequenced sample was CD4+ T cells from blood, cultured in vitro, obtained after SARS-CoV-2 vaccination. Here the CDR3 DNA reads TGTGCCAGCAGCTTCGCTGCTAGCGGAGATAAGGAGACCCAGTACTTC. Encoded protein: CASSFAASGDKETQYF.